The 16 T cell receptor beta chains presented below share a single source sample, sequenced in a study of metastatic and nonmetastatic thyroid tumors. Thyroid surgery was performed in patients who had received no treatment beforehand. Through MiXCR, TCRdb re-clonotyped the PCR reads. The table records tens of thousands of clones, roughly 16% of them present only once. Sequencing was carried out using blood. Receptor source: a female donor with papillary thyroid cancer or a benign thyroid nodule (not recorded which). Some clones in this sample may be carry-over from other donors' samples.

V usage is TRBV2 and J usage is TRBJ2-7, with 7 bases identical to TRBD1. V was clipped by 7 bases and J by 3 bases; unmatched bases: 6. The CDR3 sequence is 13 residues long. The germline CDR1 and CDR2 sequences are SNHLY and FYNNEI. The CDR3 DNA sequence: TGTGCCAGCAATACGGGACAGAACTACGAGCAGTACTTC. Protein: CASNTGQNYEQYF.

This clone is medium-sized (0.01 to 0.1%) by share. The CDR3 DNA sequence: TGTGCCATCAGTGAGAGGGGGCGGACAGGGGGCTACACCTTC. Translating it yields CAISERGRTGGYTF. The chain recombines TRBV10-3 with TRBJ1-2, with 8 bases lining up with TRBD1. Germline V gene sequence: CDR1 ENHRY, CDR2 SYGVKD. The V gene end was trimmed by 2 bases and the J gene end by 8 bases; junction bases not matched to a gene: 7. CDR3 length equals 14 residues.

This clone was seen ten or more times. This sequence joins TRBV11-2 and TRBJ2-2, with 11 bases that match TRBD2. The ends lost 4 bases at V and 1 base at J; junction bases unmatched: 14. Germline CDR1 reads SGHAT; CDR2 reads FQNNGV. CDR3 length: 20 residues. CDR3 nucleotide sequence: TGTGCCAGCAGCTGTAAATCGACCGCCGGGACTAGCGGGAACACCGGGGAGCTGTTTTTT. Translated, it gives CASSCKSTAGTSGNTGELFF.

This clone has just a few counts. The rearrangement links TRBV12-3 or TRBV12-4 to TRBJ1-1, with unresolved D. Trimming stripped 6 bases from V and 7 bases from J, with 9 bases between. The CDR3 is made up of 11 amino acids. The CDR3 here is CASSPHREAFF. CDR3 coding DNA: TGTGCCAGCAGCCCACACCGTGAAGCTTTCTTT.

A few counts support this clone. The chain couples TRBV29-1 to TRBJ1-2, with D unclear. V lost 4 bases and J 4 bases, leaving 10 bases between the germline ends. The germline CDR1 and CDR2 sequences are SQVTM and ANQGSEA. The CDR3 is 12 residues long. The CDR3 loop is CSVADNIYGYTF. The CDR3, as DNA: TGCAGCGTTGCCGACAACATCTATGGCTACACCTTC. Variable domain in full (rest from reference TRBV29-1 and TRBJ1-2): SAVISQKPSRDICQRGTSLTIQCQVDSQVTMMFWYRQQPGQSLTLIATANQGSEATYESGFVIDKFPISRPNLTFSTLTVSNMSPEDSSIYLCSVADNIYGYTFGSGTRLTVV.

This clone was found a few times. The gene calls are TRBV6-5 and TRBJ2-5; D is possibly TRBD2 (6 bases). This CDR3 contains 16 residues. The V end was cut by 0 bases, the J end by 2 bases, with 13 bases between. The germline V gene encodes CDR1 MNHEY and CDR2 SVGAGI. CDR3 nucleotides: TGTGCCAGCAGTTACTCCGGGGGTCCAATACAAGAGACCCAGTACTTC. This gives the protein CASSYSGGPIQETQYF.

This clone was found a few times. The chain is built from TRBV3-1 and TRBJ2-1; 7 positions agree with TRBD1. Germline trimming cut 1 base from V and 8 bases from J; bases unmatched to any gene: 17. This CDR3 contains 18 residues. The germline V gene has CDR1 LGHDT and CDR2 YNNKEL (reference sequence). The CDR3 DNA reads TGTGCCAGCAGCCAAGGGACAGGACCGATAGTACATGTCTATGAGCAGTTCTTC. This encodes CASSQGTGPIVHVYEQFF.

This clone occurred many times. Its ends do not fully match the called genes, so a read error is possible. The V call is TRBV10-3, the J call TRBJ2-3, with a tentative D call TRBD2 (6 bases). Germline V gene sequence: CDR1 ENHRY, CDR2 SYGVKD. The CDR3 covers 14 residues. DNA of the CDR3: TGTGCCATCCGTGACTCTAGCGAGGCAGATACGCAGTATTTT. Its protein is CAIRDSSEADTQYF.

This clone appeared many times. A junction boundary mismatches the germline segment, possibly from a read error. The sample contains more than one DNA sequence encoding this CDR3. V and J are TRBV20-1 and TRBJ1-1; 7 bases map to TRBD1. The germline gives CDR1 DFQATT, CDR2 SNEGSKA (reference sequence). The CDR3 extends over 15 amino acids. The CDR3 DNA is TGCAGTGCTCAACAGGGGCTAAAAGTGAACACTGAAGCCTTCTTT. Translation gives CSAQQGLKVNTEAFF.

This clone has only a few counts. This chain uses TRBV28 with TRBJ1-2; the D gene is possibly TRBD1 (6 bases). V was clipped by 7 bases and J by 5 bases, with 17 bases between them. The CDR3 length is 14 residues. The V gene's germline CDR1 is MDHEN and CDR2 SYDVKM. The CDR3 nucleotides read TGTGCCAGCACCTCGGCCGGGGGGGCTTATGGCTACACCTTC. It translates to CASTSAGGAYGYTF.

This clone was counted at least ten times. V and J are TRBV19 and TRBJ2-1; D not certain. CDR1 is LNHDA and CDR2 is SQIVND in the germline V gene (reference sequence). The CDR3 consists of 13 residues. V gave up 3 bases and J gave up 6 bases, with 9 bases separating them. This chain's CDR3 is CASSMGWGNEQFF. CDR3 coding DNA: TGTGCCAGTAGTATGGGCTGGGGCAATGAGCAGTTCTTC.

This clone was seen at least ten times. J is TRBJ2-7 and V is TRBV2; 7 bases line up with TRBD1. Per germline, CDR1 SNHLY and CDR2 FYNNEI. The CDR3 is made up of 14 amino acids. V was clipped by 11 bases and J by 0 bases; unmatched bases: 10. This CDR3 is CAVSPGTASYEQYF. CDR3 nucleotide sequence: TGTGCCGTCTCCCCGGGGACAGCCTCCTACGAGCAGTACTTC.

This clone was counted ten times or more. A read error may be the cause here, since a much bigger clone is one base away. Other DNA sequences from this sample encode an identical CDR3 as well. V and J are TRBV20-1 and TRBJ1-3, with D perhaps matching TRBD1 (6 bases). Germline V gene sequence: CDR1 DFQATT, CDR2 SNEGSKA (reference sequence). CDR3 length: 14 residues. V lost 3 bases and J lost 4, with 13 bases in between. CDR3 loop: CSARAQGNGNTIYF. The CDR3 DNA reads TGCAGTGCTAGGGCGCAGGGGAACGGAAACACCATATATTTT.

This clone was observed at least ten times. The chain is built from TRBV5-1 and TRBJ2-3; 7 bases map to TRBD1. CDR3 length: 15 amino acids. CDR1 and CDR2 (germline): SGHRS, YFSETQ. J was trimmed by 4 bases and V by 4 bases; bases with no gene match: 9. The CDR3 coding sequence is TGCGCCAGCAGCGATAGGGGGCTCGGGGCAGATACGCAGTATTTT. Translation gives CASSDRGLGADTQYF.

This clone was picked up many times. This chain connects TRBV5-8 to TRBJ2-7; D not certain. The CDR3 runs 12 residues. V gave up 0 bases and J gave up 12 bases, with 13 bases separating them. CDR1 is SGHTS and CDR2 is YDEGEE in the germline V gene. CDR3 region: CASSLVGRVLYF. The CDR3 DNA follows: TGTGCCAGCAGCTTGGTAGGACGCGTCTTGTACTTC.

The chain has TRBV18 and TRBJ2-1; 7 nucleotides line up with TRBD2. The length of the CDR3 is 16 residues. With V trimmed by 1 base and J by 4 bases, 7 bases remained unmatched. Germline CDR1 KGHSH, CDR2 LQKENI. CDR3 amino acids: CASSPLPGGVYNEQFF. The CDR3 nucleotides are TGTGCCAGCTCACCACTTCCGGGGGGAGTTTACAATGAGCAGTTCTTC.